The present T cell receptor beta chain was sequenced within a study of shared clonotypes between healthy human individuals. As to this clone: Its target is unknown.

Measured with immunoSEQ multiplex PCR; TCRdb has only the in-frame clones, and not every one. The table shows over 850,000 clones, with about 80% occurring only once. This CDR3 has 13 amino acids. Whole-study results and caveats: In having few donors, the study represented limited genetic and exposure-history diversity. Richness estimates generally favored naive over memory subsets.

The source of this sequence is a man aged 18 to 35 in good health. Some clones in this sample may be carry-over from other donors' samples. The rearrangement uses TRBV21-1 and TRBJ2-2; the D call TRBD1 from the table was never checked on the DNA. TRBV21-1 is an annotated pseudogene. Sequencing was performed on memory CD4+ T cells from PBMCs. Stated subset: CD45RA-negative fraction. CDR3: CATPGQYTGELFF. The CDR3 region has the DNA TGTGCCACCCCTGGGCAGTACACCGGGGAGCTGTTTTTT.